These 3 T cell receptor beta chains share one sample of origin, sequenced in a study of blood T cell repertoires in COVID-19. TCRdb's copy holds only in-frame clones and misses some; the assay was immunoSEQ multiplex PCR. The profile covers approximately 70,000 clones, with 81% appearing a single time and about 0.83% taken by the ten largest. Sequenced input: peripheral blood. The receptors shown here come from an older woman with acute or convalescent COVID-19.

This clone was seen a handful of times. The chain combines TRBV4-3 with TRBJ2-1, with 12 bases lining up with TRBD2. Per the germline V gene, CDR1 is LGHNA and CDR2 is YSLEER. The CDR3 length is 16 residues. V dropped 2 bases and J dropped 5; count of bases not matched to a gene: 4. CDR3 DNA sequence: TGCGCCAGCAGCCAACCTAGCGGGGGGGTAAACAATGAGCAGTTCTTC. Protein: CASSQPSGGVNNEQFF.

This clone was counted between two and nine times. The chain joins TRBV7-6 to TRBJ2-3; no clear D. The germline V gene encodes CDR1 SGHVS and CDR2 FNYEAQ. CDR3 length equals 13 residues. V dropped 5 bases and J dropped 4 bases, with 10 bases sitting between them. CDR3 region: CASSPKQADTQYF. Written as DNA, the CDR3 is TGTGCCAGCAGCCCTAAGCAGGCAGATACGCAGTATTTT.

This chain joins TRBV7-2 and TRBJ2-5; the D gene is possibly TRBD2 (5 bases). V shed 5 bases and J shed 4 bases, with 14 bases lying between them. In germline, CDR1 is SGHTA, CDR2 FQGNSA. CDR3 size: 14 residues. The CDR3 nucleotides are TGTGCCAGCAGCCCCTTACCTAGCCTAGAGACCCAGTACTTC. Translation: CASSPLPSLETQYF.